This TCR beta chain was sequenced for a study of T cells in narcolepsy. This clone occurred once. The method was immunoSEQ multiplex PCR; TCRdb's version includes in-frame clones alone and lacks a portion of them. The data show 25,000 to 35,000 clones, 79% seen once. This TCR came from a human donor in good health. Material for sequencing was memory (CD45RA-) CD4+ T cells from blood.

The CDR3 DNA follows: TGTGCCAGCAGCTCCCGGACAGGGGGCTTAGGTGGCTACACCTTC. Protein product: CASSSRTGGLGGYTF. V is TRBV7-3 and J is TRBJ1-2; 11 positions match TRBD1. The CDR3 runs to 15 residues. CDR1 and CDR2 (germline): SGHTA, FQGTGA. Trimming at V came to 4 bases and at J to 7 bases, leaving 8 bases not matched to a gene. The variable domain in full, completed from reference TRBV7-3 and TRBJ1-2, reads GAGVSQTPSNKVTEKGKYVELRCDPISGHTALYWYRQSLGQGPEFLIYFQGTGAADDSGLPNDRFFAVRPEGSVSTLKIQRTERGDSAVYLCASSSRTGGLGGYTFGSGTRLTVV.